These T cell receptor beta chains were read from a single sample in a study of vaccination effects on CD4 cells after COVID-19. Their target antigens are unknown. Method: immunoSEQ multiplex PCR; TCRdb's copy keeps in-frame clones and lacks some. The sample carries tens of thousands of clones, less than 85% recorded once. The sequences come from CD4+ T cells from PBMCs cultured with SARS-CoV-2 spike peptides, collected before COVID-19 vaccination. Receptor source: a human donor who had a prior SARS-CoV-2 infection. Each CDR3 is given with its conserved first and last residue. The order of the fields is clone size, D gene, V gene, J gene, CDR3 protein, CDR3 DNA. D genes are given only for firm matches. Clone size is not always given. Where it is, it says once, few, many or a class for expanded clones.

>NA|NA|TRBV7-2|TRBJ2-7
CASSPGRLSVYEQYF
TGTGCCAGCAGCCCCGGGAGACTAAGTGTCTACGAGCAGTACTTC
>NA|TRBD2|TRBV4-1|TRBJ2-2
CASSPGLARGIRELFF
TGCGCCAGCAGCCCCGGACTAGCCCGGGGGATAAGGGAGCTGTTTTTT
>few|NA|TRBV12-3/TRBV12-4|TRBJ1-1
CASTQGNTEAFF
TGTGCCAGCACCCAGGGGAACACTGAAGCTTTCTTT
>few|NA|TRBV30|TRBJ2-1
CAWSVTPVGYNEQFF
TGTGCCTGGAGCGTAACTCCAGTGGGGTACAATGAGCAGTTCTTC
>NA|NA|TRBV5-6|TRBJ2-1
CASSLAGESYNEQFF
TGTGCCAGCAGCTTGGCGGGTGAGTCCTACAATGAGCAGTTCTTC
>NA|NA|TRBV2|TRBJ2-3
CASNGVFTDTQYF
TGTGCCAGCAATGGAGTATTCACAGATACGCAGTATTTT
>NA|TRBD1|TRBV13|TRBJ1-2
CASSSTGSYGYTF
TGTGCCAGCAGCTCGACAGGGTCCTATGGCTACACCTTC
>once|TRBD2|TRBV2|TRBJ2-1
CASRGLAGVVAEQFF
TGTGCCAGCAGGGGACTAGCGGGGGTAGTCGCGGAGCAGTTCTTC
>NA|NA|TRBV12-3/TRBV12-4|TRBJ2-2
CASSSQSGELFF
TGTGCCAGCAGTTCACAGTCCGGGGAGCTGTTTTTT
>NA|NA|TRBV7-8|TRBJ1-5
CASSLDGALPQHF
TGTGCCAGCAGCTTAGACGGGGCCCTTCCCCAGCATTTT
>NA|NA|TRBV6-1|TRBJ2-1
CASSETRSSNYNEQFF
TGTGCCAGCAGTGAAACCCGGTCGTCGAACTACAATGAGCAGTTCTTC
>NA|NA|TRBV9|TRBJ2-5
CASSVGQLQETQYF
TGTGCCAGCAGCGTAGGACAGCTCCAAGAGACCCAGTACTTC
>NA|TRBD1|TRBV3-1/TRBV3-2|TRBJ1-2
CASSRGTGGDYGYTF
TGTGCCAGCAGCCGCGGGACAGGGGGGGACTATGGCTACACCTTC
>NA|TRBD1|TRBV30|TRBJ1-5
CAWSRQGTQPQHF
TGTGCCTGGAGCCGACAGGGGACTCAGCCCCAGCATTTT
>NA|TRBD2|TRBV9|TRBJ2-1
CASGLAGGPLREQFF
TGTGCCAGCGGGCTAGCGGGAGGTCCCCTGCGGGAGCAGTTCTTC
>NA|NA|TRBV5-4|TRBJ2-7
CASSLVSGEEQYF
TGTGCCAGCAGCTTGGTGTCGGGGGAGGAGCAGTACTTC
>once|TRBD1|TRBV6-5|TRBJ2-5
CASDRGAQETQYF
TGTGCCAGCGACAGGGGGGCCCAAGAGACCCAGTACTTC
>NA|NA|TRBV4-1|TRBJ1-3
CASRPGPHSGNTIYF
TGCGCCAGCAGACCGGGTCCTCACTCTGGAAACACCATATATTTT
>NA|NA|TRBV7-6|TRBJ2-7
CASSLAGRGYTLREQYF
TGTGCCAGCAGCTTAGCGGGTAGGGGGTATACCCTACGAGAGCAGTACTTC
>NA|NA|TRBV2|TRBJ1-4
CASSKQETTNEKLFF
TGTGCCAGCAGTAAACAGGAAACAACTAATGAAAAACTGTTTTTT
>NA|TRBD1|TRBV23-1|TRBJ2-7
CASSQSVRRDRSSYEQYF
TGCGCCAGCAGTCAATCGGTCCGTCGGGACAGGAGCTCCTACGAGCAGTACTTC
>NA|TRBD1|TRBV7-6|TRBJ2-1
CASSRNFFVPGQGVYNEQFF
TGTGCCAGCAGCCGCAATTTTTTTGTACCGGGACAGGGGGTTTACAATGAGCAGTTCTTC
>NA|NA|TRBV5-5|TRBJ2-3
CASSPRSSTDTQYF
TGTGCCAGCAGCCCCCGGAGTAGCACAGATACGCAGTATTTT
>NA|NA|TRBV19|TRBJ2-1
CASSILYRGPRLRNNEQFF
TGTGCCAGTAGTATTCTTTATCGGGGGCCCCGACTCAGGAACAATGAGCAGTTCTTC
>NA|TRBD2|TRBV7-6|TRBJ2-5
CASSRSGGVETQYF
TGTGCCAGCAGCCGAAGCGGGGGTGTGGAGACCCAGTACTTC
>NA|NA|TRBV2|TRBJ2-1
CASSENIGRARQFF
TGTGCCAGCAGTGAAAATATCGGCAGGGCACGGCAGTTCTTC
>NA|NA|TRBV2|TRBJ2-5
CASSGGETQYF
TGTGCCAGCAGTGGGGGAGAGACCCAGTACTTC
>NA|NA|TRBV4-1|TRBJ2-3
CASSQGRVPTRADTQYF
TGCGCCAGCAGCCAAGGGCGGGTCCCCACAAGGGCAGATACGCAGTATTTT
>NA|NA|TRBV11-3|TRBJ2-1
CASSLGKYNEQFF
TGTGCCAGCAGCTTAGGCAAATACAATGAGCAGTTCTTC
>NA|TRBD2|TRBV11-2|TRBJ2-3
CASSLGPRTSGMDTQYF
TGTGCCAGCAGCTTAGGCCCCCGGACTAGCGGGATGGATACGCAGTATTTT
>NA|NA|TRBV2|TRBJ1-4
CASSGPEREKLFF
TGTGCCAGCAGTGGTCCGGAAAGGGAAAAACTGTTTTTT
>NA|TRBD2|TRBV11-3|TRBJ2-3
CASSLGPAGASTDTQYF
TGTGCCAGCAGCTTAGGTCCAGCGGGAGCGAGCACAGATACGCAGTATTTT
>few|NA|TRBV30|TRBJ2-2
CAWSWGGELFF
TGTGCCTGGAGTTGGGGCGGGGAGCTGTTTTTT
>NA|TRBD1|TRBV2|TRBJ2-7
CASTVGQNYEQYF
TGTGCCAGCACCGTGGGACAGAACTACGAGCAGTACTTC
>NA|NA|TRBV9|TRBJ1-1
CASSVDDRNTEAFF
TGTGCCAGCAGCGTAGACGACAGGAACACTGAAGCTTTCTTT
>NA|NA|TRBV5-1|TRBJ2-3
CASMMAGADTQYF
TGCGCCAGCATGATGGCAGGGGCAGATACGCAGTATTTT
>once|TRBD2|TRBV7-3|TRBJ2-5
CASSETPSGGETQYF
TGTGCCAGCAGCGAAACTCCTAGCGGGGGGGAGACCCAGTACTTC
>NA|TRBD1|TRBV20-1|TRBJ1-1
CSASSGGRGDTEAFF
TGCAGTGCTAGTTCCGGCGGCAGGGGGGACACTGAAGCTTTCTTT
>NA|NA|TRBV13|TRBJ2-2
CASSLGAANTGELFF
TGTGCCAGCAGCTTAGGGGCTGCGAACACCGGGGAGCTGTTTTTT
>NA|NA|TRBV15|TRBJ1-6
CATSLKRDMPLHF
TGTGCCACCAGCCTGAAGAGAGACATGCCCCTCCACTTT